A single T cell receptor beta chain is shown here with its context. Its antigen is unidentified. Cultured CD4+ T cells had their DNA profiled by the Oncomine TCR Beta short-read assay. MiXCR, applied by TCRdb to the PCR reads, yields one record per CDR3 protein. The profile shows about 5,400 distinct CDR3 sequences, 60% to 80% of them singletons. The treatment is: approximately 10-day PBMC culture with coronavirus spike peptide pools or control peptides (ViraFEST assay). Samples of CD4+ T cells were obtained from the unexposed donor before the COVID-19 pandemic (2011-2018). Peptide-pool expansion of antigen-specific T cells preceded TCR sequencing in ViraFEST. This sample stems from a study of vaccination and CD4 T cells after COVID-19. CDR3 length: 16 amino acids. Germline V gene data show CDR1 as MGHDK and CDR2 as SYGVNS. V was pared by 5 bases and J by 3 bases, with 14 bases between. Study findings and constraints: Spike mono-reactivity was shown by 304 of 307 vaccine-specific clones in convalescent patients. The median count of SARS-CoV-2-reactive clonotypes rose from about 22 to 38, not significantly. Median about 86% of reactive clones detected in convalescent patients emerged only post-vaccination.

Source material: CD4+ T cells from blood, cultured in vitro. This clonotype originated in a human donor in good health. J is TRBJ2-6 and V is TRBV25-1, with D possibly TRBD2 on 5 matching bases. This chain's CDR3 is CASSPQAAVGANVLTF. Written as DNA, the CDR3 is TGTGCCAGCAGTCCCCAAGCGGCCGTTGGGGCCAACGTCCTGACTTTC.